These 21 T cell receptor beta chains share one sample of origin, sequenced in a study of shared clonotypes between healthy human individuals (dated by TCRdb to 2020 to 2021). The library was obtained by the immunoSEQ multiplex PCR assay. TCRdb holds this immuneACCESS table with in-frame rearrangements only. Some clones are missing; in checked studies, unresolved V genes explain under half, and the rest has no known cause. The sample yields 2 million to 2.5 million clones; about 94% were counted once. The ten largest clonotypes hold roughly 0.13% of the sample. Sequencing was done on a sample of naive CD4+ T cells sorted from blood. The cell subset or site label, read with the paper, signifies: CD45RA+ positively selected. These receptor sequences come from a young man in good health.

This clone is a singleton in its sample. This chain joins TRBV28 and TRBJ2-1; possibly TRBD2 for D (5 bases). The CDR3 loop spans 14 amino acids. V was trimmed by 6 bases and J by 5 bases, leaving 14 bases between them. Germline V gene lookup returns CDR1 MDHEN and CDR2 SYDVKM. This CDR3 reads CASSSWGVNNEQFF. CDR3 in DNA: TGTGCCAGCAGCTCTTGGGGAGTTAACAATGAGCAGTTCTTC. The whole variable domain, remainder taken from reference TRBV28 and TRBJ2-1, is DVKVTQSSRYLVKRTGEKVFLECVQDMDHENMFWYRQDPGLGLRLIYFSYDVKMKEKGDIPEGYSVSREKKERFSLILESASTNQTSMYLCASSSWGVNNEQFFGPGTRLTVL.

The rearrangement joins TRBV6-1 to TRBJ1-1, with D perhaps matching TRBD1 (5 bases). Trimming removed 2 bases at V and 1 base at J, with 14 bases between. Germline V gene data show CDR1 as MNHNS and CDR2 as SASEGT. This CDR3 contains 16 residues. The CDR3 spells CASSELGGAPNTEAFF. CDR3 in DNA: TGTGCCAGCAGTGAATTGGGGGGAGCGCCGAACACTGAAGCTTTCTTT.

This chain uses TRBV28 with TRBJ2-1; D might be TRBD2 (6 bases). This CDR3 spans 14 amino acids. Trimming removed 5 bases from V and 7 bases from J, with 15 bases in between. In germline, CDR1 is MDHEN, CDR2 SYDVKM. For the CDR3, the DNA is TGTGCCAGCAGTATCTCGGGGGTTCCTAATGAGCAGTTCTTC. It is translated as CASSISGVPNEQFF. Together with reference TRBV28 and TRBJ2-1, the CDR3 gives the full variable domain: DVKVTQSSRYLVKRTGEKVFLECVQDMDHENMFWYRQDPGLGLRLIYFSYDVKMKEKGDIPEGYSVSREKKERFSLILESASTNQTSMYLCASSISGVPNEQFFGPGTRLTVL.

The genes are TRBV10-3 and TRBJ1-2; 9 nucleotides align to TRBD1. The V gene's germline CDR1 is ENHRY and CDR2 SYGVKD. V shed 3 bases and J 1 base; nucleotides not matched to a gene: 6. CDR3 size: 16 residues. This CDR3 reads CAISDLGTGINYGYTF. CDR3 in DNA: TGTGCCATCAGTGACCTAGGGACAGGGATTAACTATGGCTACACCTTC.

V usage is TRBV10-3 and J usage is TRBJ2-5; 10 bases match TRBD2. V lost 6 bases and J lost 4; bases outside the gene matches: 8. Germline V gene sequence: CDR1 ENHRY, CDR2 SYGVKD. This CDR3 region has 15 residues. CDR3 in amino acids: CAISTLASGGETQYF. CDR3 sequence (DNA): TGTGCCATCAGCACTCTGGCTAGCGGGGGAGAGACCCAGTACTTC.

Comments on this clone: Other DNA sequences in this sample translate to the same CDR3. This chain joins TRBV2 and TRBJ2-5; TRBD1 matches 7 bases. Germline trimming cut 5 bases from V and 2 bases from J; bases unmatched to any gene: 5. Germline CDR1 is SNHLY and CDR2 is FYNNEI. The CDR3 loop spans 14 amino acids. CDR3 loop: CASSPTGFQETQYF. The CDR3 DNA follows: TGTGCCAGCAGTCCGACAGGGTTTCAAGAGACCCAGTACTTC.

This chain uses TRBV30 with TRBJ1-2, with D hard to call. The germline gives CDR1 GTSNPN, CDR2 SVGIG (reference sequence). The CDR3 has 15 residues. Trimming left V 4 bases short and J 8 bases short, with 23 bases between. The chain's CDR3 is CAWKLSGFPGEGYTF. The CDR3 coding sequence is TGTGCCTGGAAATTGTCCGGGTTCCCTGGAGAGGGCTACACCTTC.

This clone has only a few counts. The chain links TRBV5-4 to TRBJ1-2; D gene uncertain. The CDR3 is 15 residues long. The germline V gene encodes CDR1 SGHNT and CDR2 YYREEE (reference sequence). V was clipped by 0 bases and J by 1 base, with 10 bases between them. The CDR3 DNA sequence: TGTGCCAGCAGCTTGGACTACGGGAATAACTATGGCTACACCTTC. As protein: CASSLDYGNNYGYTF.

V gene TRBV4-1 combines with J gene TRBJ1-5; tentatively, D is TRBD1 (6 bases). The CDR3 loop spans 16 amino acids. The germline CDR1 and CDR2 sequences are MGHRA and YSYEKL. Trimming left V 1 base short and J 7 bases short, with 17 bases between. CDR3 protein: CASSQGSLTGGQPQHF. CDR3 nucleotides: TGCGCCAGCAGCCAAGGTTCTTTGACAGGAGGCCAGCCCCAGCATTTT.

CDR3 nucleotides: TGTGCCAGCAGCTCCTTTACTACGGGGGCAGGTCAGCCCCAGCATTTT. Protein product: CASSSFTTGAGQPQHF. J is TRBJ1-5 and V is TRBV7-2, with TRBD1 as a possible D gene (6 bases). Trimming cost V 4 bases and J 6 bases, with 19 bases left between them. The CDR3 spans 16 residues. From germline, CDR1 is SGHTA and CDR2 FQGNSA.

The chain has TRBV5-1 and TRBJ1-4; D is possibly TRBD1 (5 bases). V was trimmed by 0 bases and J by 10 bases, leaving 16 bases between them. This CDR3 is 15 amino acids long. Germline CDR1 reads SGHRS; CDR2 reads YFSETQ. DNA of the CDR3: TGCGCCAGCAGCTTGGAAGGCAGGGATAACGGAAAACTGTTTTTT. Translated: CASSLEGRDNGKLFF.

V and J are TRBV7-2 and TRBJ1-3; D not resolved. The CDR3 has 16 amino acids. Germline V gene lookup returns CDR1 SGHTA and CDR2 FQGNSA. V was pared by 1 base and J by 1 base, with 11 bases between. The CDR3 DNA reads TGTGCCAGCAGCTTAGTGGCAGGCGGGTCTGGAAACACCATATATTTT. This sequence encodes CASSLVAGGSGNTIYF.

This clone showed up just once. The J gene is TRBJ1-6, the V gene TRBV16, with D uncertain. Per the germline V gene, CDR1 is KGHSY and CDR2 is FQNENV. The CDR3 length is 13 residues. V was pared by 2 bases and J by 7 bases, with 6 bases between. The chain's CDR3 is CASSQSMNSPLHF. CDR3 coding DNA: TGTGCCAGCAGCCAAAGTATGAATTCACCCCTCCACTTT. Drawing the rest from reference TRBV16 and TRBJ1-6, the complete variable domain is GEEVAQTPKHLVRGEGQKAKLYCAPIKGHSYVFWYQQVLKNEFKFLISFQNENVFDETGMPKERFSAKCLPNSPCSLEIQATKLEDSAVYFCASSQSMNSPLHFGNGTRLTVT.

The J gene is TRBJ1-2, the V gene TRBV27, with D perhaps TRBD1 (6 bases). The CDR3 runs to 15 residues. Trimming removed 4 bases at V and 4 bases at J, with 16 bases between. Germline assignment: CDR1 MNHEY and CDR2 SMNVEV (reference sequence). Written as DNA, the CDR3 is TGTGCCAGCAGTTCACGGACAGCTGGATCCTATGGCTACACCTTC. Translated, it gives CASSSRTAGSYGYTF.

Comments on this clone: This CDR3 is also generated by other DNA sequences in the sample. The chain carries TRBV7-2 and TRBJ2-3, with 7 bases aligning to TRBD2. V lost 2 bases to trimming and J lost 0 bases; unmatched junction nucleotides: 2. The length of the CDR3 is 15 residues. Germline CDR1 SGHTA, CDR2 FQGNSA. The CDR3 reads CASSLLRGSTDTQYF. The CDR3 DNA is TGTGCCAGCAGCTTACTGCGGGGGAGCACAGATACGCAGTATTTT.

The chain uses TRBV7-2 and TRBJ2-7; tentatively, D is TRBD1 (6 bases). From germline, CDR1 is SGHTA and CDR2 FQGNSA. Trimming took off 0 bases at V and 5 bases at J, with 11 bases between the two ends. The CDR3 totals 14 residues. CDR3 bases: TGTGCCAGCAGCTTAGCGTGGGGGCCAGACGAGCAGTACTTC. Translating gives CASSLAWGPDEQYF.

This clone was detected only once. The gene calls are TRBV11-2 and TRBJ2-7, with 9 bases aligning to TRBD2. This CDR3 is 15 amino acids long. Trimming took 4 bases from V and 0 from J; bases not matched to a gene: 4. The germline V gene has CDR1 SGHAT and CDR2 FQNNGV. Written as DNA, the CDR3 is TGTGCCAGCAGCTCCGAACTAGCGGGCTCCTACGAGCAGTACTTC. Protein sequence: CASSSELAGSYEQYF.

Concerning this clone itself: The sample carries other DNA sequences with the same CDR3. The CDR3 region is CASSYSAGNNQPQHF. CDR3 coding DNA: TGTGCCAGCAGTTACTCAGCGGGGAACAATCAGCCCCAGCATTTT. The V gene is TRBV6-5, the J gene TRBJ1-5; D is uncertain. V was pared by 0 bases and J by 3 bases, with 9 bases between. The CDR3 spans 15 residues. Germline-derived CDR1 and CDR2 are MNHEY and SVGAGI.

The chain employs TRBV30 and TRBJ2-3; 7 nucleotides agree with TRBD1. Trimming cost V 8 bases and J 6 bases; bases outside gene matches: 14. The CDR3 is made up of 14 amino acids. The germline V gene has CDR1 GTSNPN and CDR2 SVGIG (reference sequence). CDR3 DNA: TGTGCCGGCAATAAGGGGACAGTTCTCGATACGCAGTATTTT. Protein product: CAGNKGTVLDTQYF.

V gene TRBV11-2 combines with J gene TRBJ2-2; D not certain. The germline V gene has CDR1 SGHAT and CDR2 FQNNGV. V was trimmed by 6 bases and J by 4 bases, leaving 3 bases between them. This CDR3 contains 11 residues. CDR3 DNA: TGTGCCAGCAGTTCCACCGGGGAGCTGTTTTTT. Amino acids: CASSSTGELFF.

This clone was recorded only once. The chain combines TRBV6-6 with TRBJ1-2; no clear D. The ends were cut back, 11 bases at V and 0 bases at J, with 10 bases in the middle. CDR3 size: 12 residues. Germline CDR1 and CDR2: MNHNY and SVGAGI (reference sequence). In nucleotides, the CDR3 is TGTGCCCCGCCAGGCCCTAACTATGGCTACACCTTC. The encoded protein is CAPPGPNYGYTF.